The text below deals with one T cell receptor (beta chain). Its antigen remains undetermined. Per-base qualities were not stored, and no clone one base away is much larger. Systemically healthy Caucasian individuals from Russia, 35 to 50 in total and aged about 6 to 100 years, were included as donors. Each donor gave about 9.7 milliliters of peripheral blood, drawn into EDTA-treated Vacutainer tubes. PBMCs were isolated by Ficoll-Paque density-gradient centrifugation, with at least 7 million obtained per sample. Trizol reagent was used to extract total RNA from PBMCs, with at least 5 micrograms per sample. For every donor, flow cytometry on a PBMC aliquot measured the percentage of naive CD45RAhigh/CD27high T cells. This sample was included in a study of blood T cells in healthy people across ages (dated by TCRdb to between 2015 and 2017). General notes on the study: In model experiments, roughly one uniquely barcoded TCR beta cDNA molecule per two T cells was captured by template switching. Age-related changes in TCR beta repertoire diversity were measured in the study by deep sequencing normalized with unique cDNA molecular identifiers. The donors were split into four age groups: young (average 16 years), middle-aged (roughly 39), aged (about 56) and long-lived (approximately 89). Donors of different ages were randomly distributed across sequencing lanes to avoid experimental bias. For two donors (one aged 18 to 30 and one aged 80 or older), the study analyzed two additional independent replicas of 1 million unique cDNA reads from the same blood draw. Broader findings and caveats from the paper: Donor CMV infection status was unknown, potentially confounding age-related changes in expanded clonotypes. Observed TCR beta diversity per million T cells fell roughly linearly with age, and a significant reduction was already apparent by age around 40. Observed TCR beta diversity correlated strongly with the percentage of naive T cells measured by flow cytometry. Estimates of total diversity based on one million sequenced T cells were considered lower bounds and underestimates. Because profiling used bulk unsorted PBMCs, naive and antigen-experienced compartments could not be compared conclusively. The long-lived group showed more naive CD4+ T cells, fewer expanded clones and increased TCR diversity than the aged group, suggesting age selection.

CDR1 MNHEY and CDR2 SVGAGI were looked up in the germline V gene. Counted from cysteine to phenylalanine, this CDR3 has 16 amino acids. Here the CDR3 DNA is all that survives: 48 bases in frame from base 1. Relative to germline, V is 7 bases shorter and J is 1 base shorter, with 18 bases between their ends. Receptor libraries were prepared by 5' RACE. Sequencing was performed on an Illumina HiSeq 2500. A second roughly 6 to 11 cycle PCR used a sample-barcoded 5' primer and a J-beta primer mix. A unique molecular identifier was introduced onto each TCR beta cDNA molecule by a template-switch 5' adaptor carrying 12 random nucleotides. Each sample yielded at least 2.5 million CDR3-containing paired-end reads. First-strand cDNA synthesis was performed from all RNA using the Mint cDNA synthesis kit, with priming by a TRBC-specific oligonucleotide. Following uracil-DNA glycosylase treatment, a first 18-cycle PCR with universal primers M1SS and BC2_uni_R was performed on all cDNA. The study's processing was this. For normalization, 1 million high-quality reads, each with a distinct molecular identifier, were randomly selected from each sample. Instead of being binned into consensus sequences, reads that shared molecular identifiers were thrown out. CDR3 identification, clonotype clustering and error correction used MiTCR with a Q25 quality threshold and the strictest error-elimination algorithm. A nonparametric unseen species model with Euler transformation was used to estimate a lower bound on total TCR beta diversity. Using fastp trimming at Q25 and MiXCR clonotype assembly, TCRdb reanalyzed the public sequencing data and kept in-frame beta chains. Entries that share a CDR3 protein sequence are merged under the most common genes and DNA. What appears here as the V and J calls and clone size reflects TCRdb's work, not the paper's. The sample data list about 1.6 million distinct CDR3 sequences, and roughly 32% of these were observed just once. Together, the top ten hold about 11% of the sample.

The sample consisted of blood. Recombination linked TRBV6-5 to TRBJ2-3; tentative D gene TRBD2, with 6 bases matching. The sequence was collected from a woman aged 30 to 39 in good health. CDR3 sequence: CASNEVGGYGTDTQYF. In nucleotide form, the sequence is TGTGCCAGCAACGAAGTTGGGGGGTACGGCACAGATACGCAGTATTTT.